The 22 T cell receptor beta chains below all came from one sample that was sequenced in a study of blood T cell repertoires in COVID-19. Sequenced by immunoSEQ multiplex PCR; TCRdb stores in-frame clones only, minus some. Of about 210,000 clones detected, 82% appear once; the ten largest clones hold 9.5% to 15%. The sequencing sample was made of peripheral blood. The receptors shown here come from a woman aged 35 to 49 with acute or convalescent COVID-19.

This chain links TRBV9 with TRBJ2-2; 7 bases are shared with TRBD2. CDR3 length: 16 residues. J was trimmed by 7 bases and V by 0 bases; bases with no gene match: 9. Per the germline V gene, CDR1 is SGDLS and CDR2 is YYNGEE. The CDR3 region is CASSVVSREDFGELFF. Written as DNA, the CDR3 is TGTGCCAGCAGCGTAGTTAGTCGGGAGGATTTCGGGGAGCTGTTTTTT.

In its sample, this clone was seen once. The rearrangement uses TRBV27 and TRBJ1-2; perhaps TRBD1 as D (5 bases). The germline CDR1 and CDR2 sequences are MNHEY and SMNVEV (reference sequence). The CDR3 length is 16 residues. The germline V and J ends were trimmed by 7 bases and 4 bases, with 22 bases remaining between them. CDR3 sequence: CASTRLGVGQFYGYTF. The CDR3 DNA reads as TGTGCCAGCACTAGATTAGGGGTCGGGCAGTTCTATGGCTACACCTTC.

The genes are TRBV6-1 and TRBJ2-7, with TRBD1 matching over 8 bases. The CDR3 sequence is 15 residues long. V was pared by 7 bases and J by 6 bases, with 14 bases of the junction left unmatched. Germline loops: CDR1 MNHNS, CDR2 SASEGT. CDR3 sequence reads: CASTFRTGKASEQYF. The CDR3 DNA follows: TGTGCCAGCACCTTTCGGACAGGGAAGGCTTCCGAGCAGTACTTC.

The V and J genes are TRBV10-3 and TRBJ2-3; the match to TRBD2 covers 8 bases. There are 15 residues in the CDR3. With V trimmed by 2 bases and J by 2 bases, 3 bases remained unmatched. Germline V gene sequence: CDR1 ENHRY, CDR2 SYGVKD. The CDR3 loop reads CAISEERGTTDTQYF. CDR3 nucleotides: TGTGCCATCAGTGAGGAGCGGGGGACCACAGATACGCAGTATTTT.

The sample holds a few counts of this clone. The chain is built from TRBV19 and TRBJ1-3; 8 bases line up with TRBD1. This CDR3 is built from 22 residues. J gave up 0 bases and V 3 bases, and 22 bases lay outside the gene matches. Germline CDR1 reads LNHDA; CDR2 reads SQIVND (reference sequence). The CDR3 sequence is CASSMWTGFGNNQRTSGNTIYF. The DNA of the CDR3 is TGTGCCAGTAGTATGTGGACAGGGTTTGGAAACAACCAAAGGACCTCTGGAAACACCATATATTTT.

V gene TRBV2 combines with J gene TRBJ1-2; D unresolved. The CDR3 extends over 12 amino acids. Germline CDR1 is SNHLY and CDR2 is FYNNEI. V dropped 7 bases and J dropped 1 base, with 7 bases sitting between them. The CDR3 sequence is CASTGNNYGYTF. The CDR3 DNA follows: TGTGCCAGCACGGGAAATAACTATGGCTACACCTTC.

Notes on this clone: At one end, the junction sequence differs from germline, possibly due to a read error. This chain links TRBV3-1 (or the pseudogene TRBV3-2) with TRBJ2-7; 7 bases align to TRBD1. CDR1 is LGHDT, CDR2 YNNKEL, per germline (reference sequence). The CDR3 sequence is 12 residues long. For the CDR3, the DNA is TGTGCCAGCAGCCCTGCGGGTAGGGGACAGCTCTTC. The encoded protein is CASSPAGRGQLF.

The chain links TRBV6-5 to TRBJ2-1, with a possible D match to TRBD2 (5 bases). V was shortened by 7 bases and J by 5 bases, with 12 bases between the two germline ends. The length of the CDR3 is 13 residues. Germline V lookup: CDR1 MNHEY, CDR2 SVGAGI. Here the CDR3 reads CASTSGLNNEQFF. CDR3 sequence (DNA): TGTGCCAGCACTTCCGGACTCAACAATGAGCAGTTCTTC.

This clone was seen a handful of times. This chain joins TRBV28 and TRBJ2-7, with 8 positions matching TRBD2. The CDR3 covers 14 residues. Germline loops: CDR1 MDHEN, CDR2 SYDVKM. Trimming at V came to 6 bases and at J to 3 bases, leaving 7 bases not matched to a gene. CDR3 region: CASRPGLVDYEQYF. CDR3 DNA: TGTGCCAGCAGGCCGGGACTAGTGGACTACGAGCAGTACTTC. Variable domain in full (rest from reference TRBV28 and TRBJ2-7): DVKVTQSSRYLVKRTGEKVFLECVQDMDHENMFWYRQDPGLGLRLIYFSYDVKMKEKGDIPEGYSVSREKKERFSLILESASTNQTSMYLCASRPGLVDYEQYFGPGTRLTVT.

In this sample, this clone turned up once. This sequence joins TRBV7-3 and TRBJ1-1; D not certain. V lost 0 bases, J lost 4 bases, and 9 bases lay in between. The CDR3 has 14 residues. CDR1 and CDR2 (germline): SGHTA, FQGTGA. This CDR3 reads CASSLTGSATEAFF. The DNA of the CDR3 is TGTGCCAGCAGCTTAACCGGGTCGGCCACTGAAGCTTTCTTT. Looking up the rest from reference TRBV7-3 and TRBJ1-1 gives the full variable domain: GAGVSQTPSNKVTEKGKYVELRCDPISGHTALYWYRQSLGQGPEFLIYFQGTGAADDSGLPNDRFFAVRPEGSVSTLKIQRTERGDSAVYLCASSLTGSATEAFFGQGTRLTVV.

The chain is built from TRBV27 and TRBJ2-4, with D perhaps TRBD1 (6 bases). The CDR3 runs to 15 residues. Germline loops: CDR1 MNHEY, CDR2 SMNVEV (reference sequence). V was pared by 11 bases and J by 3 bases, with 20 bases between. The CDR3 reads CASQGPGVGKNIQYF. CDR3 DNA: TGTGCCTCCCAGGGTCCAGGGGTAGGCAAAAACATTCAGTACTTC.

J is TRBJ1-2 and V is TRBV5-6; D perhaps matches TRBD1 (5 bases). This CDR3 has 15 residues. Per the germline V gene, CDR1 is SGHDT and CDR2 is YYEEEE. V was pared by 1 base and J by 9 bases, with 19 bases between. The CDR3 protein is CASSLRGTSNSRYTF. The CDR3 DNA reads TGTGCCAGCAGCTTGAGGGGCACCAGCAATTCCCGCTACACCTTC.

The rearrangement links TRBV27 to TRBJ2-2, with no clear D. V was trimmed by 3 bases and J by 8 bases, leaving 19 bases between them. CDR1 is MNHEY and CDR2 is SMNVEV in the germline V gene (reference sequence). The CDR3 loop spans 16 amino acids. The CDR3 coding sequence is TGTGCCAGCAGTTTTAATGGTCCCTATCACGATGGGGAGCTGTTTTTT. It is translated as CASSFNGPYHDGELFF.

The rearrangement links TRBV6-6 to TRBJ2-7; 9 bases agree with TRBD1. Per the germline V gene, CDR1 is MNHNY and CDR2 is SVGAGI (reference sequence). V shed 0 bases and J 5 bases; nucleotides not matched to a gene: 2. The CDR3 has 14 residues. The CDR3 DNA sequence: TGTGCCAGCAGTTACTCGGGGACAGGGAACGAGCAGTACTTC. Encoded protein: CASSYSGTGNEQYF.

This chain connects TRBV12-3 or TRBV12-4 to TRBJ1-1; 7 bases map to TRBD1. CDR3 length: 13 residues. Unmatched junction bases numbered 11, after V lost 8 bases and J lost 8 bases. The CDR3 DNA reads as TGTGCCAGCCGGGGACAGTCAGGGTTAGAAGCTTTCTTT. Amino acids: CASRGQSGLEAFF.

The genes are TRBV3-1 (or the pseudogene TRBV3-2) and TRBJ1-4; tentative D call: TRBD1 (5 bases). The CDR3 is 18 residues long. Germline assignment: CDR1 LGHDT and CDR2 YNNKEL (reference sequence). V was trimmed by 0 bases and J by 5 bases, leaving 19 bases between them. The CDR3 loop reads CASSQDQQPEWGNEKLFF. CDR3 nucleotides: TGTGCCAGCAGCCAAGATCAGCAGCCAGAATGGGGCAATGAAAAACTGTTTTTT.

A single count supports this clone. The chain is built from TRBV2 and TRBJ2-1; possibly TRBD2 for D (5 bases). The V and J ends lost 6 bases and 0 bases respectively, with 15 bases between them. CDR1 and CDR2 from the germline V gene are SNHLY and FYNNEI. CDR3 size: 16 residues. The CDR3 DNA reads TGTGCCAGCAGGAGCATACTTCGGGGCTCCTACAATGAGCAGTTCTTC. Encoded protein: CASRSILRGSYNEQFF.

This clone has only a few counts. This chain uses TRBV6-4 with TRBJ2-3; TRBD2 matches 8 bases. The germline gives CDR1 MRHNA, CDR2 SNTAGT. This CDR3 is 17 amino acids long. The V gene end was trimmed by 3 bases and the J gene end by 3 bases; junction bases not matched to a gene: 11. The CDR3 region is CASSELDREGGTDTQYF. The CDR3 DNA follows: TGTGCCAGCAGTGAGTTGGATCGGGAGGGGGGGACAGATACGCAGTATTTT.

CDR3 region: CASSQLQYGYTF. The CDR3 DNA sequence: TGTGCCAGCAGCCAACTCCAGTATGGCTACACCTTC. The chain links TRBV3-1 (or the pseudogene TRBV3-2) to TRBJ1-2, with unresolved D. This CDR3 is 12 amino acids long. The germline V gene has CDR1 LGHDT and CDR2 YNNKEL (reference sequence). Trimming shortened V by 2 bases and J by 5 bases, and 6 bases separated the two germline ends.

This clone was seen a handful of times. The chain joins TRBV7-2 to TRBJ2-3; 7 bases line up with TRBD2. J lost 1 base, V lost 5 bases, and 3 bases had no gene match. The length of the CDR3 is 14 residues. Germline V lookup: CDR1 SGHTA, CDR2 FQGNSA. The DNA for the CDR3 is TGTGCCAGCAGCGGGAGGGCCGGCACAGATACGCAGTATTTT. As protein: CASSGRAGTDTQYF.

The chain joins TRBV29-1 to TRBJ1-3, with no clear D. Trimming cost V 2 bases and J 4 bases, with 18 bases left between them. Germline V gives CDR1 SQVTM, CDR2 ANQGSEA. The CDR3 is made up of 16 amino acids. Written as DNA, the CDR3 is TGCAGCGTTGAATACAGTACGAGGGTGCTGGGAAACACCATATATTTT. It codes for CSVEYSTRVLGNTIYF.

The rearrangement links TRBV7-9 to TRBJ2-7, with 8 bases matching TRBD1. The CDR3 sequence is 16 residues long. V trimming: 0 bases; J trimming: 6 bases; junction bases outside the gene matches: 10. The germline gives CDR1 SEHNR, CDR2 FQNEAQ (reference sequence). The CDR3 is CASSLAAGARGPEQYF. CDR3 nucleotide sequence: TGTGCCAGCAGCTTAGCGGCTGGCGCCAGGGGGCCCGAGCAGTACTTC.